This entry describes one T cell receptor (beta chain). Its target is not known. This record belongs to a study of CD8 T cells in ankylosing spondylitis. V was pared by 6 bases and J by 2 bases, with 19 bases between. The V gene's germline CDR1 is DFQATT and CDR2 SNEGSKA (reference sequence). The CDR3 length is 15 residues. Study observations and caveats: Clones tied to disease were said to be significantly enriched in matched ankylosing spondylitis synovial fluid. Typical of ankylosing spondylitis blood, it appeared, was a TCR beta motif of seven to nine highly homologous variants.

With molecular barcodes, quantitative 5'-RACE was used to make the TCR beta libraries. One entry per CDR3 protein results from TCRdb running MiXCR on the 5' RACE reads. The table records 150,000 to 200,000 distinct CDR3 sequences, roughly 31% of them present only once. Sequencing was performed on synovial fluid, either unsorted or a sorted T cell fraction (not recorded which). The V and J genes are TRBV20-1 and TRBJ2-5; the D gene is possibly TRBD2 (5 bases). The receptor comes from a male donor with ankylosing spondylitis. Here the CDR3 reads CSAERERLEQETQYF. The CDR3 DNA reads as TGCAGTGCCGAGAGGGAGCGGCTCGAGCAAGAGACCCAGTACTTC.